This T cell receptor beta chain was sequenced for a study of CD8 T cells in Susac syndrome. Findings and limits, study-wide: The CD4+ T cell repertoires in Susac syndrome were not clonally expanded.

The count of this clonotype is one. No antigen is known for it. RNA, at about 0.5 to 1 ug, was reverse transcribed with random hexamers. The amplification used immunoSEQ multiplex PCR on TCR beta CDR3; it spanned 54 Vbeta and 13 Jbeta. TCRdb itself ran the immunoSEQ multiplex PCR reads through MiXCR, one entry per CDR3 protein. Of roughly 200,000 distinct CDR3 sequences listed, roughly 90% are singletons. Per germline, CDR1 MNHEY and CDR2 SVGAGI. Trimming stripped 8 bases from V and 4 bases from J, with 17 bases between. This CDR3 contains 14 residues. V usage is TRBV6-5 and J usage is TRBJ1-2; weak D call: TRBD1 (6 bases). The sequence was obtained from a human donor with Susac syndrome. The sequenced material came from CD4+ T cells from PBMCs. CDR3 region: CASRVPGDPYGYTF. Written as DNA, the CDR3 is TGTGCCAGCCGCGTCCCAGGGGATCCCTATGGCTACACCTTC.